This is a list of T cell receptor beta chains from one sample in a study of blood T cell repertoires in COVID-19. Sequenced by immunoSEQ multiplex PCR; TCRdb stores in-frame clones only, minus some. Counted here are approximately 150,000 clones, around 83% occurring once; the ten biggest clones make up roughly 1.5%. Source material: peripheral blood. The receptors here all came from a human donor in a cohort sampled during active COVID-19. The CDR3 runs from the conserved cysteine through the conserved F or W. The D gene is left open where the match is weak. Expanded clones get a size class; other rows say once, few or many, or leave the size out.

j_gene	v_gene	d_gene	abundance	CDR3aa	CDR3nt
TRBJ1-2	TRBV6-5	NA	NA	CASRQGRGSNYGYTF	TGTGCCAGCAGACAAGGGAGGGGTTCCAACTATGGCTACACCTTC
TRBJ1-1	TRBV29-1	TRBD1	few	CSAGQGSTEAFF	TGCAGCGCGGGACAGGGGAGCACTGAAGCTTTCTTT
TRBJ2-7	TRBV27	NA	NA	CASRAGRGLSYEQYF	TGTGCCAGCAGGGCGGGGCGGGGTCTCTCCTACGAGCAGTACTTC
TRBJ2-3	TRBV2	TRBD2	NA	CASSEIAGGTADTQYF	TGTGCCAGCAGTGAGATAGCGGGAGGTACCGCTGATACGCAGTATTTT
TRBJ2-7	TRBV5-4	NA	few	CASSLQLGPVQYF	TGTGCCAGCAGCTTACAGCTGGGTCCCGTGCAGTACTTC
TRBJ1-3	TRBV16	NA	NA	CASSPSGFSGNTIYF	TGTGCCAGCAGCCCGAGCGGCTTCTCTGGAAACACCATATATTTT
TRBJ1-6	TRBV3-1/TRBV3-2	NA	NA	CASSQEKAAGNVHSPLHF	TGTGCCAGCAGCCAAGAGAAGGCGGCAGGGAATGTGCATTCACCCCTCCACTTT
TRBJ1-5	TRBV27	TRBD1	NA	CASRQNLQGTQHF	TGTGCCAGCAGACAAAATTTACAGGGGACCCAGCATTTT
TRBJ1-1	TRBV12-3/TRBV12-4	NA	NA	CASSSTRGTEAFF	TGTGCCAGCAGTTCAACGCGGGGGACTGAAGCTTTCTTT
TRBJ2-3	TRBV4-2	TRBD2	NA	CASSPNQAGERDTQYF	TGTGCCAGCAGCCCGAACCAAGCGGGAGAACGAGATACGCAGTATTTT
TRBJ1-6	TRBV18	NA	NA	CASSPPGSRNNSPLHF	TGTGCCAGCTCACCACCGGGGAGCCGGAATAATTCACCCCTCCACTTT
TRBJ1-2	TRBV27	NA	few	CASSFRRNYGYTF	TGTGCCAGCAGTTTCCGTCGGAACTATGGCTACACCTTC
TRBJ1-3	TRBV21-1	NA	NA	CASSKSVSGNTIYF	TGTGCCAGCAGCAAGTCAGTCTCTGGAAACACCATATATTTT
TRBJ2-1	TRBV7-8	TRBD2	NA	CASSPPGTSVFF	TGTGCCAGCAGCCCTCCCGGGACTAGCGTGTTCTTC
TRBJ1-6	TRBV7-6	NA	NA	CASSSGSYNSPLHF	TGTGCCAGCAGCTCCGGGAGTTATAATTCACCCCTCCACTTT
TRBJ1-6	TRBV4-3	NA	few	CASSQEERVGSPLHF	TGCGCCAGCAGCCAAGAGGAGAGGGTGGGGTCACCCCTCCACTTT
TRBJ2-3	TRBV4-1	TRBD2	NA	CASSQGGRVQDTQYF	TGCGCCAGCAGCCAGGGAGGGAGAGTCCAAGATACGCAGTATTTT